Shown below are 26 T cell receptor beta chains from a single sample sequenced in a study of neurological immune-mediated disorders. MiXCR, applied by TCRdb to the 5' RACE reads, yields one record per CDR3 protein. Of 15,000 to 20,000 distinct CDR3 sequences in the sample, approximately 7.8% were seen once. What was sequenced was CD8+ T cells from blood. Receptors were obtained from a young woman with HTLV-1-associated myelopathy (HAM/TSP).

This clonotype has a handful of counts. The V gene is TRBV30, the J gene TRBJ2-7; a weak D match, TRBD2 (6 bases). Germline CDR1 reads GTSNPN; CDR2 reads SVGIG (reference sequence). The CDR3 contains 13 residues. V gave up 4 bases and J gave up 2 bases, with 12 bases separating them. The DNA of the CDR3 is TGTGCCTGGATGGGCCCGGGGGCCTACGAGCAGTACTTC. This encodes CAWMGPGAYEQYF.

This clonotype was found many times. The chain couples TRBV7-6 to TRBJ2-2; no reliable D call. CDR1 is SGHVS, CDR2 FNYEAQ, per germline. This CDR3 region has 16 residues. V was cut by 0 bases and J by 0 bases, with 8 bases left in between. CDR3 nucleotides: TGTGCCAGCAGCTTAGCCCGGGTCGCGAACACCGGGGAGCTGTTTTTT. Translating it yields CASSLARVANTGELFF.

At least ten counts were recorded for this clonotype. This chain links TRBV20-1 with TRBJ2-7; 7 bases agree with TRBD1. CDR3 length: 14 amino acids. In germline, CDR1 is DFQATT, CDR2 SNEGSKA (reference sequence). After removal of 4 bases from V and 0 bases from J, the junction contained 6 bases not matched to a gene. CDR3 in amino acids: CSATDRASSYEQYF. In nucleotides, the CDR3 is TGCAGTGCTACAGACAGGGCTAGCTCCTACGAGCAGTACTTC.

This clonotype has a count of ten or more. The chain combines TRBV20-1 with TRBJ2-3; the D gene is possibly TRBD2 (5 bases). V was shortened by 0 bases and J by 7 bases, with 17 bases between the two germline ends. Germline V gene sequence: CDR1 DFQATT, CDR2 SNEGSKA (reference sequence). This CDR3 contains 15 residues. CDR3 sequence reads: CSARDLGGSLNTQYF. The CDR3 DNA reads TGCAGTGCTAGAGATTTAGGAGGATCCCTGAATACGCAGTATTTT.

This clonotype has at least ten counts. DNA of the CDR3: TGTGCCAGCAACCCTTCTGGGACTGGAAACACCATATATTTT. Encoded protein: CASNPSGTGNTIYF. The gene calls are TRBV9 and TRBJ1-3; D remains ambiguous. The germline CDR1 and CDR2 sequences are SGDLS and YYNGEE. This CDR3 has 14 amino acids. V shed 6 bases and J shed 2 bases, with 12 bases lying between them. Using reference TRBV9 and TRBJ1-3 for the parts outside the CDR3, the full variable domain is DSGVTQTPKHLITATGQRVTLRCSPRSGDLSVYWYQQSLDQGLQFLIQYYNGEERAKGNILERFSAQQFPDLHSELNLSSLELGDSALYFCASNPSGTGNTIYFGEGSWLTVV.

This clonotype was recorded many times. The chain links TRBV5-1 to TRBJ1-2, with 7 bases that match TRBD1. Trimming took 4 bases from V and 5 from J; bases not matched to a gene: 11. CDR3 size: 15 residues. The V gene's germline CDR1 is SGHRS and CDR2 YFSETQ. CDR3 amino acids: CASSPRTGVGYGYTF. Written as DNA, the CDR3 is TGCGCCAGCAGCCCTCGGACAGGCGTGGGGTATGGCTACACCTTC.

This clonotype was found many times. The chain links TRBV7-9 to TRBJ2-1; 9 bases are a match to TRBD1. The germline V gene encodes CDR1 SEHNR and CDR2 FQNEAQ (reference sequence). This CDR3 has 13 residues. V lost 6 bases and J lost 5; bases outside the gene matches: 2. CDR3: CASSWDRDNEQFF. CDR3 sequence (DNA): TGTGCCAGCAGTTGGGACAGGGACAATGAGCAGTTCTTC.

The table lists this clonotype with many counts. The chain recombines TRBV20-1 with TRBJ2-3, with a tentative D call TRBD1 (6 bases). From germline, CDR1 is DFQATT and CDR2 SNEGSKA (reference sequence). V was shortened by 4 bases and J by 1 base, with 15 bases between the two germline ends. There are 15 residues in the CDR3. The CDR3 spells CSAKALDSGTDTQYF. CDR3 DNA sequence: TGCAGTGCTAAAGCGTTGGACAGCGGCACAGATACGCAGTATTTT.

This clonotype was recorded at least ten times. The chain couples TRBV12-3 or TRBV12-4 to TRBJ1-3, with no clear D. Trimming cost V 1 base and J 0 bases, with 7 bases left between them. The CDR3 is 15 residues long. In DNA, the CDR3 is TGTGCCAGCAGTTTAGGACCCGCCTCTGGAAACACCATATATTTT. This sequence encodes CASSLGPASGNTIYF.

This clonotype was recorded at least ten times. The chain couples TRBV5-1 to TRBJ1-1; 8 positions match TRBD1. The CDR3 runs 14 residues. J was trimmed by 0 bases and V by 4 bases; bases with no gene match: 2. Germline V gene sequence: CDR1 SGHRS, CDR2 YFSETQ. CDR3 in DNA: TGCGCCAGCAGCATGGACAGGGTGAACACTGAAGCTTTCTTT. Translation gives CASSMDRVNTEAFF.

This clonotype was observed many times. The V and J genes are TRBV6-6 and TRBJ1-1, with D unresolved. The V gene's germline CDR1 is MNHNY and CDR2 SVGAGI (reference sequence). V lost 2 bases and J lost 1, with 2 bases in between. The CDR3 has 12 residues. CDR3 region: CASSYTNTEAFF. The DNA of the CDR3 is TGTGCCAGCAGTTACACGAACACTGAAGCTTTCTTT.

In this sample, this clonotype turned up many times. The CDR3 DNA is TGTGCCAGCAGCTTAGGTCCCTTCCGGGGGTACAATGAGCAGTTCTTC. It codes for CASSLGPFRGYNEQFF. This chain joins TRBV7-2 and TRBJ2-1; D perhaps matches TRBD2 (6 bases). Per the germline V gene, CDR1 is SGHTA and CDR2 is FQGNSA. The length of the CDR3 is 16 residues. The V and J ends lost 1 base and 4 bases respectively, with 14 bases between them.

This clonotype was picked up many times. The rearrangement uses TRBV5-5 and TRBJ2-7; D might be TRBD1 (6 bases). This CDR3 has 12 residues. Trimming cost V 2 bases and J 6 bases, with 9 bases left between them. CDR1 is SGHKS, CDR2 YYEKEE, per germline (reference sequence). CDR3 residues: CASSFVGAEQYF. Here the CDR3 DNA reads TGTGCCAGCAGCTTCGTGGGGGCCGAGCAGTACTTC.

This clonotype was recorded many times. Compared with germline, one end of the junction differs, possibly owing to a read error. The chain combines TRBV7-2 with TRBJ2-7; D might be TRBD1 (5 bases). Germline loops: CDR1 SGHTA, CDR2 FQGNSA. The CDR3 has 12 residues. CDR3 protein: CASSLGREVRHF. CDR3 DNA sequence: TGTGCCAGCAGCTTAGGCAGGGAAGTCCGCCACTTC.

This clonotype was seen many times. This chain uses TRBV7-9 with TRBJ2-1; 9 nucleotides match TRBD1. Unmatched junction bases numbered 4, after V lost 5 bases and J lost 2 bases. The CDR3 is 15 amino acids. Germline CDR1 and CDR2: SEHNR and FQNEAQ (reference sequence). DNA of the CDR3: TGTGCCAGCAGCCCACAGGGGGCGGCCTACAATGAGCAGTTCTTC. It yields the protein CASSPQGAAYNEQFF.

Many counts were recorded for this clonotype. The chain links TRBV7-2 to TRBJ2-3; D is unresolved. The V and J ends lost 3 bases and 0 bases respectively, with 10 bases between them. The CDR3 sequence is 15 residues long. Per germline, CDR1 SGHTA and CDR2 FQGNSA. The CDR3 here is CASSLKLLSTDTQYF. Written as DNA, the CDR3 is TGTGCCAGCAGCTTGAAACTACTTAGCACAGATACGCAGTATTTT.

This clonotype was counted ten times or more. This rearrangement joins TRBV12-3 or TRBV12-4 to TRBJ2-7; D call uncertain. The CDR3 spans 15 residues. V shed 3 bases and J shed 1 base, with 13 bases lying between them. The CDR3 DNA is TGTGCCAGCAGTTTGACCCTGGCAGCGTCCTACGAGCAGTACTTC. This gives the protein CASSLTLAASYEQYF.

This chain connects TRBV7-9 to TRBJ2-3, with TRBD1 matching 8 bases. After removal of 0 bases from V and 12 bases from J, the junction contained 5 bases not matched to a gene. CDR1 and CDR2 (germline): SEHNR, FQNEAQ (reference sequence). This CDR3 is 13 amino acids long. The CDR3 loop reads CASSLALSGGQYF. CDR3 bases: TGTGCCAGCAGCTTAGCCCTTTCAGGGGGCCAGTATTTT.

This clonotype was seen many times. The rearrangement uses TRBV4-2 and TRBJ1-4, with D tentatively TRBD1 (5 bases). Trimming took off 2 bases at V and 2 bases at J, with 12 bases between the two ends. The CDR3 covers 16 residues. Germline V gene data show CDR1 as LGHNA and CDR2 as YNFKEQ. CDR3 DNA: TGTGCCAGCAGCCAACTTGACAGAGCCACTAATGAAAAACTGTTTTTT. Its translation is CASSQLDRATNEKLFF.

This clonotype was seen ten or more times. The chain joins TRBV12-3 or TRBV12-4 to TRBJ2-7; D gene uncertain. V gave up 3 bases and J gave up 2 bases, with 14 bases separating them. CDR3 size: 15 residues. The DNA for the CDR3 is TGTGCCAGCAGTTTTATAATCGGTTTCCCCTACGAGCAGTACTTC. This encodes CASSFIIGFPYEQYF.

CDR3 nucleotide sequence: TGTGCCAGCAGCCCCACTAGCGGGGCGGGAAATACGCAGTATTTT. Translating it yields CASSPTSGAGNTQYF. The chain couples TRBV6-4 to TRBJ2-3, with 10 positions matching TRBD2. CDR1 is MRHNA, CDR2 SNTAGT, per germline. The CDR3 is 15 amino acids. V shed 6 bases and J 7 bases; nucleotides not matched to a gene: 10.

This clonotype was observed many times. The chain has TRBV29-1 and TRBJ2-1; 8 bases fit TRBD2. The CDR3 has 15 amino acids. The trim removed 0 bases at V and 7 bases at J, leaving 8 bases unmatched. Germline CDR1 reads SQVTM; CDR2 reads ANQGSEA. This CDR3 is CSVEDGGGGKNEQFF. The CDR3 DNA reads as TGCAGCGTTGAAGACGGGGGGGGCGGAAAGAATGAGCAGTTCTTC.

This clonotype occurred many times. The gene calls are TRBV20-1 and TRBJ2-7, with D possibly matching TRBD1 (7 bases). CDR1 DFQATT and CDR2 SNEGSKA come from the germline V gene (reference sequence). CDR3 length equals 14 residues. V lost 0 bases and J lost 4, with 13 bases in between. The CDR3 is CSAREAGRGYEQYF. The CDR3 DNA is TGCAGTGCTAGAGAAGCGGGCAGGGGGTACGAGCAGTACTTC.

This clonotype is termed medium-sized. The chain links TRBV12-3 or TRBV12-4 to TRBJ2-1; D gene uncertain. This CDR3 comprises 13 residues. Trimming shortened V by 1 base and J by 4 bases, and 5 bases separated the two germline ends. For the CDR3, the DNA is TGTGCCAGCAGTTTAGGGTCGTACAATGAGCAGTTCTTC. Translating gives CASSLGSYNEQFF.

This chain links TRBV27 with TRBJ1-2; D not certain. The DNA end lines up better with TRBJ2-7; the J call may be wrong. This CDR3 has 12 residues. Germline CDR1 MNHEY, CDR2 SMNVEV (reference sequence). The CDR3 sequence: CASSSSSYEQYF. In DNA form, the CDR3 reads TGTGCCAGCAGTTCATCCTCCTACGAGCAGTACTTC.

This clonotype was seen repeatedly, ten times or more. The rearrangement joins TRBV7-2 to TRBJ2-3; D may be TRBD1 or TRBD2 (5 bases each). Per germline, CDR1 SGHTA and CDR2 FQGNSA. The CDR3 runs 13 residues. Trimming removed 6 bases at V and 2 bases at J, with 9 bases between. CDR3 DNA: TGTGCCAGCAGTGGGGGATTCACAGATACGCAGTATTTT. Encoded protein: CASSGGFTDTQYF.